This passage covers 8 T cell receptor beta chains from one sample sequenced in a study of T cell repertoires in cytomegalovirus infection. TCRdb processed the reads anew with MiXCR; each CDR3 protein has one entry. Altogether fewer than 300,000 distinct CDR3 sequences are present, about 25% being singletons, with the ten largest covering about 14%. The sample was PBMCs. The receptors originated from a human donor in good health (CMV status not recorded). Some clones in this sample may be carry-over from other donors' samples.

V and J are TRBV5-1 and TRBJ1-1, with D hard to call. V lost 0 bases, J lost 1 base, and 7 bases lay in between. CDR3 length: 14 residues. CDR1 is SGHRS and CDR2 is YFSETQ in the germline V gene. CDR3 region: CASSLVTANTEAFF. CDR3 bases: TGCGCCAGCAGCTTGGTTACGGCGAACACTGAAGCTTTCTTT.

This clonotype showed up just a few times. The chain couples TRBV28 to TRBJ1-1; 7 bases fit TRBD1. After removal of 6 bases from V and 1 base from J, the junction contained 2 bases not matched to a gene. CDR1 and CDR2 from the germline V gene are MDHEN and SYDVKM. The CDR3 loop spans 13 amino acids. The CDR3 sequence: CASRRQGNTEAFF. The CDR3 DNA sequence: TGTGCCAGCAGGAGACAGGGGAACACTGAAGCTTTCTTT.

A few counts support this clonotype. This CDR3 reads CASSPRSTHEQFF. DNA of the CDR3: TGTGCCAGCAGCCCACGGTCTACCCATGAGCAGTTCTTC. This sequence joins TRBV7-2 and TRBJ2-1; no clear D. CDR1 is SGHTA, CDR2 FQGNSA, per germline. V was pared by 5 bases and J by 8 bases, with 13 bases between. The CDR3 loop spans 13 amino acids.

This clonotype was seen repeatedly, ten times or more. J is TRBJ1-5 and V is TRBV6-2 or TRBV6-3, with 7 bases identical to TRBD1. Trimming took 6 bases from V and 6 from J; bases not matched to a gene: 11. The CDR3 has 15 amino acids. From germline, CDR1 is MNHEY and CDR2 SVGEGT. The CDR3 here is CASRNDGTAGQPQHF. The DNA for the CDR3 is TGTGCCAGCAGAAACGACGGGACAGCGGGTCAGCCCCAGCATTTT.

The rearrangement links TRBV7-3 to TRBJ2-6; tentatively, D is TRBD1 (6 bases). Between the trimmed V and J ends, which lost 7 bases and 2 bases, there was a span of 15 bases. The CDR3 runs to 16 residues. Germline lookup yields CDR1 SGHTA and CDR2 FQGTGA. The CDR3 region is CASTEQGRAGANVLTF. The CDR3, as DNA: TGTGCCAGCACCGAACAGGGAAGGGCTGGGGCCAACGTCCTGACTTTC.

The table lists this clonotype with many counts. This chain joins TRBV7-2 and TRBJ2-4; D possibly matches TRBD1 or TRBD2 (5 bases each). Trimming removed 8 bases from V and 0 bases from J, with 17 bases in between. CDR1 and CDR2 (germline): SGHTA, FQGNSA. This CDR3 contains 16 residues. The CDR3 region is CASSPGLAVAKNIQYF. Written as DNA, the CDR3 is TGTGCCAGCTCACCGGGGCTAGCCGTAGCCAAAAACATTCAGTACTTC.

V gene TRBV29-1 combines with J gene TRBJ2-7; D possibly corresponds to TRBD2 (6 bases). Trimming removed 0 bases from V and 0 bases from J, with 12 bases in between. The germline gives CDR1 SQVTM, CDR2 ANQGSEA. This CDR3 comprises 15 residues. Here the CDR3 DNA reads TGCAGCGTTGAAGACAACCGGGAGAACTCCTACGAGCAGTACTTC. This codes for CSVEDNRENSYEQYF.

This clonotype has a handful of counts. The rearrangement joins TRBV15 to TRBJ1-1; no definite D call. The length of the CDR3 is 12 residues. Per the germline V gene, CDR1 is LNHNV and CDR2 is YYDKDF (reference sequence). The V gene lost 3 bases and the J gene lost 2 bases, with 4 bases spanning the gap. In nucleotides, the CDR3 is TGTGCCACCAGCAGTGTTAACACTGAAGCTTTCTTT. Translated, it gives CATSSVNTEAFF.